These 17 T cell receptor beta chains were all obtained from the same sample, sequenced in a study of cytomegalovirus exposure and HLA in healthy donors. With 60 Vbeta and 13 Jbeta primers, the PCR was carried out. The protocol was immunoSEQ multiplex PCR, while the TCRdb copy is restricted to in-frame clones and leaves out a portion. The table includes 130,000 to 150,000 clones, around four fifths detected once. Sequencing used PBMCs. The receptors stem from a female donor in good health and CMV-seronegative.

V and J are TRBV27 and TRBJ2-7, with 12 bases fitting TRBD2. The ends lost 4 bases at V and 5 bases at J; junction bases unmatched: 3. Germline CDR1 and CDR2: MNHEY and SMNVEV (reference sequence). This CDR3 comprises 14 residues. CDR3 loop: CASSSSGRAHEQYF. The CDR3 DNA reads as TGTGCCAGCAGTTCTAGCGGGAGGGCCCACGAGCAGTACTTC.

V gene TRBV7-2 combines with J gene TRBJ2-6; 7 bases are a match to TRBD2. V gave up 4 bases and J gave up 0 bases; unmatched junction bases: 6. This CDR3 contains 17 residues. Looked up from germline, CDR1 is SGHTA and CDR2 is FQGNSA. DNA of the CDR3: TGTGCCAGCAGCTCTTACCCGGGGGGCTCTGGGGCCAACGTCCTGACTTTC. Translated, it gives CASSSYPGGSGANVLTF.

This clone was recorded only once. This rearrangement joins TRBV28 to TRBJ1-5, with D uncertain. The ends were cut back, 6 bases at V and 1 base at J, with 13 bases in the middle. The CDR3 length is 15 residues. Germline V gives CDR1 MDHEN, CDR2 SYDVKM. In DNA form, the CDR3 reads TGTGCCAGCAGATGGAGCGGTTCAAGCAATCAGCCCCAGCATTTT. Translated, it gives CASRWSGSSNQPQHF.

This sequence joins TRBV9 and TRBJ2-1, with 10 bases that match TRBD2. V shed 0 bases and J 2 bases; nucleotides not matched to a gene: 5. This CDR3 is 17 amino acids long. Germline V gives CDR1 SGDLS, CDR2 YYNGEE. CDR3 residues: CASSVAGTSGAYNEQFF. As DNA, the CDR3 is TGTGCCAGCAGCGTAGCGGGTACTAGCGGGGCCTACAATGAGCAGTTCTTC.

CDR3 loop: CASRRTGGGSNYGYTF. CDR3 nucleotides: TGTGCCAGCAGACGGACAGGAGGGGGGTCTAACTATGGCTACACCTTC. J is TRBJ1-2 and V is TRBV28, with 7 positions matching TRBD1. The trim removed 6 bases at V and 0 bases at J, leaving 10 bases unmatched. This CDR3 has 16 amino acids. In germline, CDR1 is MDHEN, CDR2 SYDVKM.

J is TRBJ2-2 and V is TRBV29-1; 10 bases line up with TRBD2. Trimming removed 3 bases from V and 5 bases from J; junction bases left unmatched: 3. The CDR3 consists of 14 residues. In germline, CDR1 is SQVTM, CDR2 ANQGSEA. The CDR3 DNA reads TGCAGCGTTGAGGGACTAGCGAGAACCGGGGAGCTGTTTTTT. Encoded protein: CSVEGLARTGELFF.

This chain joins TRBV5-1 and TRBJ2-7; 7 bases fit TRBD2. Germline CDR1 is SGHRS and CDR2 is YFSETQ. The junction had 9 bases not matched to a gene; V was cut back by 4 bases and J by 2 bases. The CDR3 totals 15 residues. DNA for the CDR3: TGCGCCAGCAGCGGGGACTACGGGAATACCTACGAGCAGTACTTC. Translated, it gives CASSGDYGNTYEQYF.

The V call is TRBV5-6, the J call TRBJ2-7; D is unresolved. The CDR3 runs to 11 residues. The germline CDR1 and CDR2 sequences are SGHDT and YYEEEE. Between the trimmed V and J ends, which lost 4 bases and 2 bases, there was a span of 4 bases. CDR3 sequence: CASSQTYEQYF. As DNA, the CDR3 is TGTGCCAGCAGCCAGACCTACGAGCAGTACTTC.

The rearrangement links TRBV20-1 to TRBJ2-1; 7 nucleotides match TRBD2. After removal of 3 bases from V and 12 bases from J, the junction contained 5 bases not matched to a gene. Germline V gene lookup returns CDR1 DFQATT and CDR2 SNEGSKA (reference sequence). The CDR3 totals 11 residues. In nucleotides, the CDR3 is TGCAGTGCTAGGCTGGGCGGGGGGCAGTTCTTC. Protein product: CSARLGGGQFF.

V is TRBV7-3 and J is TRBJ1-1; tentative D call: TRBD1 (6 bases). Per germline, CDR1 SGHTA and CDR2 FQGTGA. Trimming removed 5 bases from V and 1 base from J, with 11 bases in between. The CDR3 is 14 amino acids. This CDR3 reads CASSPQGTNTEAFF. In DNA form, the CDR3 reads TGTGCCAGCAGCCCACAGGGAACGAACACTGAAGCTTTCTTT. Together with reference TRBV7-3 and TRBJ1-1, the CDR3 gives the full variable domain: GAGVSQTPSNKVTEKGKYVELRCDPISGHTALYWYRQSLGQGPEFLIYFQGTGAADDSGLPNDRFFAVRPEGSVSTLKIQRTERGDSAVYLCASSPQGTNTEAFFGQGTRLTVV.

This chain uses TRBV5-1 with TRBJ2-7; D may be TRBD1 (5 bases). The CDR3 has 14 residues. The germline CDR1 and CDR2 sequences are SGHRS and YFSETQ. V was pared by 0 bases and J by 2 bases, with 9 bases between. CDR3 region: CASSLGLGPYEQYF. DNA for the CDR3: TGCGCCAGCAGCTTGGGTTTGGGGCCCTACGAGCAGTACTTC.

This rearrangement joins TRBV30 to TRBJ1-3; 7 bases agree with TRBD1. In germline, CDR1 is GTSNPN, CDR2 SVGIG (reference sequence). V lost 0 bases, J lost 7 bases, and 12 bases stayed unmatched. This CDR3 has 16 residues. The CDR3 bases are TGTGCCTGGAGTGTATTCCCGAGGGGGCGAAGGAACACCATATATTTT. Protein sequence: CAWSVFPRGRRNTIYF.

The rearrangement links TRBV5-1 to TRBJ1-1, with 9 nucleotides matching TRBD1. The V and J ends lost 5 bases and 3 bases, in that order; junction bases with no gene match: 8. The CDR3 sequence is 15 residues long. Germline CDR1 is SGHRS and CDR2 is YFSETQ. CDR3 residues: CASRNPTGGYTEAFF. DNA of the CDR3: TGCGCCAGCAGAAACCCGACAGGGGGTTACACTGAAGCTTTCTTT.

The rearrangement uses TRBV5-4 and TRBJ2-2; D ambiguous. Germline CDR1 SGHNT, CDR2 YYREEE (reference sequence). The V end was cut by 4 bases, the J end by 1 base, with 8 bases between. This CDR3 comprises 14 residues. CDR3 amino acids: CASSQLVNTGELFF. CDR3 DNA sequence: TGTGCCAGCAGCCAACTTGTGAACACCGGGGAGCTGTTTTTT. The complete variable domain, with remaining parts taken from reference TRBV5-4 and TRBJ2-2, reads ETGVTQSPTHLIKTRGQQVTLRCSSQSGHNTVSWYQQALGQGPQFIFQYYREEENGRGNFPPRFSGLQFPNYSSELNVNALELDDSALYLCASSQLVNTGELFFGEGSRLTVL.

The V and J genes are TRBV27 and TRBJ1-1; TRBD1 agrees at 11 bases. This CDR3 is built from 15 residues. J was trimmed by 4 bases and V by 6 bases; bases with no gene match: 7. Germline values: CDR1 MNHEY, CDR2 SMNVEV (reference sequence). The CDR3 region has the DNA TGTGCCAGCAGCCACCCGGGACAGGGGGGCACTGAAGCTTTCTTT. Protein sequence: CASSHPGQGGTEAFF.

Only a few counts were recorded for this clone. V gene TRBV6-5 combines with J gene TRBJ1-5; maybe TRBD1 (6 bases). V was clipped by 2 bases and J by 2 bases, with 10 bases between them. The CDR3 has 15 amino acids. The V gene's germline CDR1 is MNHEY and CDR2 SVGAGI. The DNA for the CDR3 is TGTGCCAGCAGTTACCTGCCAGGGGGCAATCAGCCCCAGCATTTT. This sequence encodes CASSYLPGGNQPQHF.

This clone was counted between two and nine times. This chain's CDR3 is CSVRTGASSGNTIYF. The CDR3, as DNA: TGCAGCGTCAGGACAGGAGCCAGCTCTGGAAACACCATATATTTT. The chain uses TRBV29-1 and TRBJ1-3, with 7 bases lining up with TRBD1. CDR1 SQVTM and CDR2 ANQGSEA come from the germline V gene. The J segment lost 0 bases and the V segment lost 6 bases, leaving 8 bases of the junction unmatched. The CDR3 consists of 15 residues.